This T cell receptor beta chain comes out of a study of CD8 T cells in ankylosing spondylitis. The TCR beta libraries were generated through quantitative 5'-RACE incorporating molecular barcodes. In TCRdb, the 5' RACE reads were re-called with MiXCR into one record per CDR3 protein. The table shows about 460,000 distinct CDR3 sequences, with approximately 5.3% occurring only once. The table lists this clonotype with many counts. What it recognizes is unknown. Findings of the study overall: What seemed typical of ankylosing spondylitis blood was a TCR beta motif built from roughly eight highly homologous variants.

The CDR3 is made up of 15 amino acids. Germline assignment: CDR1 LGHDT and CDR2 YNNKEL (reference sequence). Trimming pared 3 bases from V and 4 bases from J, leaving 12 bases between. The gene calls are TRBV3-1 and TRBJ2-2, with D possibly matching TRBD2 (6 bases). This TCR derives from a male donor with ankylosing spondylitis. What was sequenced was blood, either unsorted or a sorted T cell fraction (not recorded which). CDR3 region: CASSHRLAVTGELFF. CDR3 in DNA: TGTGCCAGCAGCCACCGTTTAGCGGTCACCGGGGAGCTGTTTTTT. Full variable domain (rest looked up from reference TRBV3-1 and TRBJ2-2): DTAVSQTPKYLVTQMGNDKSIKCEQNLGHDTMYWYKQDSKKFLKIMFSYNNKELIINETVPNRFSPKSPDKAHLNLHINSLELGDSAVYFCASSHRLAVTGELFFGEGSRLTVL.